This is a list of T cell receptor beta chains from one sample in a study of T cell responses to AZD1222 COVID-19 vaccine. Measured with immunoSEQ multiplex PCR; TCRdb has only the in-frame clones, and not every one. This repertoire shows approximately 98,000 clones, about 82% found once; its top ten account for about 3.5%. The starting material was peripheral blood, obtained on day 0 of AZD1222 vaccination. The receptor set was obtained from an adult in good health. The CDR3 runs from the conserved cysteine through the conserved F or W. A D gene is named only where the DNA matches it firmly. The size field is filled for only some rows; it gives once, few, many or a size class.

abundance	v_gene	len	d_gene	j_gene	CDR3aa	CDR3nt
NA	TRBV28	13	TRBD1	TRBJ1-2	CASSPTGTYGYTF	TGTGCCAGCAGCCCGACAGGGACCTATGGCTACACCTTC
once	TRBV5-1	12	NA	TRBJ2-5	CASSANWETQYF	TGCGCCAGCAGCGCCAATTGGGAGACCCAGTACTTC
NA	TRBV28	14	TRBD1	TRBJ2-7	CASTRDRASYEQYF	TGTGCCAGCACCCGGGACAGGGCCTCCTACGAGCAGTACTTC
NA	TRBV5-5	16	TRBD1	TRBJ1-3	CASSSPPTGTGNTIYF	TGTGCCAGCAGCTCCCCCCCGACAGGGACTGGAAACACCATATATTTT
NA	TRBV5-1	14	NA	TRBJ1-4	CASSLGQGYEKLFF	TGCGCCAGCAGCTTGGGCCAGGGATACGAAAAACTGTTTTTT
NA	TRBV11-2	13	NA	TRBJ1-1	CASSLELGTEAFF	TGTGCCAGCAGCTTAGAGCTGGGCACTGAAGCTTTCTTT
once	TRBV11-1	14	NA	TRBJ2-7	CASSFDRFSYEQYF	TGTGCCAGCAGCTTCGACAGGTTCTCCTACGAGCAGTACTTC
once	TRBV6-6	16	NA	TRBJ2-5	CASSPIGATNQETQYF	TGTGCCAGCAGCCCCATAGGAGCTACAAACCAAGAGACCCAGTACTTC
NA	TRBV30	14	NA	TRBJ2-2	CAWAKLTGVGELFF	TGTGCCTGGGCTAAATTGACAGGAGTCGGGGAGCTGTTTTTT
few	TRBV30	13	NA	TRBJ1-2	CAWTDGVNYGYTF	TGTGCCTGGACGGACGGGGTTAACTATGGCTACACCTTC
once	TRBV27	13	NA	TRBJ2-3	CASSYGNTDTQYF	TGTGCCAGCAGTTACGGTAACACAGATACGCAGTATTTT
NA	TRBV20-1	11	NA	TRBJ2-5	CSARFMETQYF	TGCAGTGCTAGATTTATGGAGACCCAGTACTTC
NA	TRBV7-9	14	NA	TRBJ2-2	CASSLNGYTGELFF	TGTGCCAGCAGCTTAAACGGGTACACCGGGGAGCTGTTTTTT
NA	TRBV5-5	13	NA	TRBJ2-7	CASSLTLGSEQYF	TGTGCCAGCAGCCTCACCTTGGGATCCGAGCAGTACTTC
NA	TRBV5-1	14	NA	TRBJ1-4	CASSLEPDNEKLFF	TGCGCCAGCAGCTTGGAGCCAGATAATGAAAAACTGTTTTTT
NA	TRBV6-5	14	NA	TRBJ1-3	CASSPRTSGNTIYF	TGTGCCAGCAGTCCCCGGACCTCTGGAAACACCATATATTTT
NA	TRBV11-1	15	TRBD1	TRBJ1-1	CASSPRTGLNTEAFF	TGTGCCAGCAGCCCTAGGACAGGGTTGAACACTGAAGCTTTCTTT
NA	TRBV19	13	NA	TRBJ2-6	CASRRPGANVLTF	TGTGCCAGTCGCCGCCCCGGGGCCAACGTCCTGACTTTC
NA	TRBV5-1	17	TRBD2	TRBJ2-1	CASSLEASGGDYNEQFF	TGCGCCAGCAGCTTGGAGGCTAGCGGGGGGGACTACAATGAGCAGTTCTTC
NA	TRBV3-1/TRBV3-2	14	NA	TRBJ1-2	CASSQDQGNYGYTF	TGTGCCAGCAGCCAAGACCAGGGGAACTATGGCTACACCTTC
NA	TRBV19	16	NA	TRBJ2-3	CASSDPPGIYTDTQYF	TGTGCCAGTAGTGACCCACCGGGAATATACACAGATACGCAGTATTTT
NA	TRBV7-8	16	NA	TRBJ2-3	CASSLVVRAPTDTQYF	TGTGCCAGCAGCTTAGTTGTCAGGGCCCCCACAGATACGCAGTATTTT
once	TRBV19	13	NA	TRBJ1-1	CASSITLNTEAFF	TGTGCCAGTAGTATCACCCTGAACACTGAAGCTTTCTTT
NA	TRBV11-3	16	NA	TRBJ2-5	CASSDPVTGTGETQYF	TGTGCCAGCAGCGATCCGGTCACCGGGACCGGGGAGACCCAGTACTTC
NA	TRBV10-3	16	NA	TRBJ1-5	CAISAGWDMSNQPQHF	TGTGCCATCAGCGCGGGATGGGACATGAGCAATCAGCCCCAGCATTTT
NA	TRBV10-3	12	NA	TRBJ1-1	CAIRNRAIEAFF	TGTGCCATCAGGAACAGGGCGATCGAAGCTTTCTTT
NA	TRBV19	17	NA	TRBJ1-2	CASRTTMIGETNYGYTF	TGTGCCAGTAGAACAACCATGATAGGGGAGACTAACTATGGCTACACCTTC
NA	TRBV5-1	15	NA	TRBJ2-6	CASSLEGTGANVLTF	TGCGCCAGCAGCTTGGAGGGGACTGGGGCCAACGTCCTGACTTTC
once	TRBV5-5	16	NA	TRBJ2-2	CASSSKGVWDTGELFF	TGTGCCAGCAGCTCTAAGGGAGTATGGGACACCGGGGAGCTGTTTTTT
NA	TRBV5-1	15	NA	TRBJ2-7	CASSSIGRLGGEQYF	TGCGCCAGCAGCAGTATCGGACGGCTTGGGGGCGAGCAGTACTTC
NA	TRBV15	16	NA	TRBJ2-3	CATSRGGWTPTDTQYF	TGTGCCACCAGCAGAGGAGGGTGGACTCCCACAGATACGCAGTATTTT
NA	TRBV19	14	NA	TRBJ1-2	CASSMASRSGGYTF	TGTGCCAGTAGTATGGCATCTCGGAGCGGGGGCTACACCTTC
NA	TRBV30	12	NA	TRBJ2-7	CAWSVNSIEQYF	TGTGCCTGGAGTGTAAACTCCATCGAGCAGTACTTC
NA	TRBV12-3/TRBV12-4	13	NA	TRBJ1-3	CASSFLPGNTIYF	TGTGCCAGCAGTTTTCTACCTGGAAACACCATATATTTT
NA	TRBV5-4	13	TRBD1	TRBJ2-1	CASRLTGGNEQFF	TGTGCCAGCAGGTTGACAGGGGGCAATGAGCAGTTCTTC
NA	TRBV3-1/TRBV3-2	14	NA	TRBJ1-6	CASSPTRLGSPLHF	TGTGCCAGCAGTCCAACACGGTTGGGTTCACCCCTCCACTTT
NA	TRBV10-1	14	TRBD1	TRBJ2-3	CASSDRGPGDTQYF	TGCGCCAGCAGTGACAGGGGGCCGGGAGATACGCAGTATTTT
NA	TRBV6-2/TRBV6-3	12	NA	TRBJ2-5	CASSYSSETQYF	TGTGCCAGCAGTTACTCGAGTGAGACCCAGTACTTC
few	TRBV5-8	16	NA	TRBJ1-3	CASSTTGRAFGNTIYF	TGTGCCAGCAGCACAACAGGGAGGGCGTTCGGAAACACCATATATTTT
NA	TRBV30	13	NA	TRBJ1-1	CAWSRRVDTEAFF	TGTGCCTGGTCCCGCAGGGTGGACACTGAAGCTTTCTTT
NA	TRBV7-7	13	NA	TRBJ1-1	CASSVERNTEAFF	TGTGCCAGCAGCGTTGAACGGAACACTGAAGCTTTCTTT
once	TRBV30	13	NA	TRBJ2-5	CAWSFTQKETQYF	TGTGCCTGGAGTTTTACTCAAAAAGAGACCCAGTACTTC
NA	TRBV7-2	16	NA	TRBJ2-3	CASSLVSQAGGDTQYF	TGTGCCAGCAGCTTAGTTTCTCAGGCAGGAGGAGATACGCAGTATTTT
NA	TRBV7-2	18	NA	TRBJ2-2	CASSLRHPRTANTGELFF	TGTGCCAGCAGCTTAAGGCATCCCAGGACAGCGAACACCGGGGAGCTGTTTTTT
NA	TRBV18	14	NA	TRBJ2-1	CASSPTGTYNEQFF	TGTGCCAGCTCACCGACGGGCACCTACAATGAGCAGTTCTTC
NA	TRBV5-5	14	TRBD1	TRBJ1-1	CASSRQGGATEAFF	TGTGCCAGCAGCCGACAGGGTGGTGCCACTGAAGCTTTCTTT
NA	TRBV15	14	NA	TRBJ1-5	CATSPGQSNQPQHF	TGTGCCACCAGCCCAGGACAAAGCAATCAGCCCCAGCATTTT
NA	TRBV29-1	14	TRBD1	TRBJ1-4	CSVGGTGVNEKLFF	TGCAGCGTGGGCGGGACAGGGGTAAATGAAAAACTGTTTTTT
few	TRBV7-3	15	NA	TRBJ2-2	CASKADRVNTGELFF	TGTGCCAGCAAGGCGGACAGAGTGAACACCGGGGAGCTGTTTTTT
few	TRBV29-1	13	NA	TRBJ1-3	CSTRDLGGNTIYF	TGCAGCACGAGGGACCTAGGTGGAAACACCATATATTTT
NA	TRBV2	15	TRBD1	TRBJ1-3	CASSRTGGEGNTIYF	TGTGCCAGCAGTCGGACAGGGGGCGAAGGAAACACCATATATTTT
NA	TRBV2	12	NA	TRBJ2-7	CASSVGVDEQYF	TGTGCCAGCAGTGTTGGTGTAGACGAGCAGTACTTC
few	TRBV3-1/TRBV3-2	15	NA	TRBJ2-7	CASSQGTGHSYEQYF	TGTGCCAGCAGCCAAGGGACGGGTCACTCCTACGAGCAGTACTTC